This note documents a single T cell receptor (beta chain) sequence. The antigen remains undetermined. This clone may be a read error of a much larger clone one base away. The CDR3 loop spans 18 amino acids. V was trimmed by 2 bases and J by 3 bases, leaving 22 bases between them. Germline CDR1 and CDR2: LNHNV and YYDKDF (reference sequence). Patients included in sequencing had previously demonstrated CD8+CD57+ cell expansion by flow cytometry. The data are from a study of CD8+CD57+ T cells in acquired aplastic anemia. Study context: Mean yield of DNA from sorted CD4+ and CD8+ cells was 3 to 3.5 ug. Study-level results: Significant differences in CD8+ Simpson's diversity were not observed between patients and controls. Patients and controls shared 25 to 30 CD8+ CDR3 sequences.

Genomic DNA constituted the template upon which TCR beta VDJ and CDR3 profiling was performed. TCRdb fed the reads into MiXCR, producing one record per CDR3 protein. The sample consists of about 200,000 distinct CDR3 sequences, 50% to 70% of them appearing once. The genes are TRBV15 and TRBJ1-1, with a tentative D call TRBD1 (6 bases). The TCR sequence derives from a human donor with aplastic anemia. Sequenced material: sorted CD4+, CD8+, or CD8+CD57+ T cells (not recorded which) from PBMCs. As DNA, the CDR3 is TGTGCCACCAGCAGACCATTTCCGGGACGGGGGGCATACACTGAAGCTTTCTTT. Translating it yields CATSRPFPGRGAYTEAFF.